The rows below give T cell receptor beta chains drawn from one sample of a study of early T cells in non-severe SARS-CoV-2 infection. Each CDR3 protein is one row after TCRdb ran MiXCR on the 5' RACE reads. The sample gives about 81,000 distinct CDR3 sequences, roughly 6% of which show up once; about 8% is in the top ten. Sequenced: whole blood. The receptors stem from an adult who was a healthcare worker with PCR-confirmed SARS-CoV-2 infection or an uninfected control (not recorded which). The CDR3 runs from the conserved cysteine through the conserved F or W. A D gene is named only where the DNA matches it firmly. Size values are once, few and many counts, or a class for expanded clones, and some rows have none.

clone_size	d_call	v_call	j_call	cdr3_aa	cdr3_nt
few	NA	TRBV9	TRBJ2-7	CASSQVGSYEQYF	TGTGCCAGCAGCCAAGTCGGGTCCTACGAGCAGTACTTC
few	NA	TRBV5-5	TRBJ1-2	CASSFQGTAVDGYTF	TGTGCCAGCAGCTTTCAAGGGACCGCCGTCGATGGCTACACCTTC
many	NA	TRBV6-6	TRBJ2-2	CASSSRANTGELFF	TGTGCCAGCAGTTCCAGAGCGAACACCGGGGAGCTGTTTTTT
many	TRBD1	TRBV27	TRBJ2-7	CASSLSPRTGRSYEQYF	TGTGCCAGCAGTTTATCCCCCCGGACAGGGAGAAGCTACGAGCAGTACTTC
many	NA	TRBV28	TRBJ2-5	CASSSGQRETQYF	TGTGCCAGCAGCTCCGGTCAGAGGGAGACCCAGTACTTC
few	NA	TRBV30	TRBJ1-4	CAWTTWGDNEKLFF	TGTGCCTGGACTACCTGGGGGGATAATGAAAAACTGTTTTTT
many	TRBD2	TRBV14	TRBJ2-1	CASSHPLVAGSSYNEQFF	TGTGCCAGCAGCCACCCACTCGTAGCGGGTAGCTCCTACAATGAGCAGTTCTTC
many	TRBD1	TRBV7-9	TRBJ2-4	CASSPDRGGKNIQYF	TGTGCCAGCAGTCCAGACAGGGGAGGCAAAAACATTCAGTACTTC
few	NA	TRBV20-1	TRBJ2-6	CSARVTKGSPGANVLTF	TGCAGTGCTAGAGTCACTAAAGGGTCTCCTGGGGCCAACGTCCTGACTTTC
NA	TRBD2	TRBV12-3/TRBV12-4	TRBJ2-2	CASRSTSGFTGELFF	TGTGCCAGCAGGTCCACTAGCGGTTTTACCGGGGAGCTGTTTTTT
NA	NA	TRBV4-2	TRBJ1-5	CASSVGQGSQSNQPQHF	TGTGCCAGCAGCGTGGGGCAGGGAAGTCAGAGCAATCAGCCCCAGCATTTT
NA	NA	TRBV13	TRBJ1-1	CASSPTEQENTEAFF	TGTGCCAGCAGTCCGACGGAGCAAGAGAACACTGAAGCTTTCTTT
many	NA	TRBV27	TRBJ1-1	CASSDRPEAFF	TGTGCCAGCAGTGACCGACCTGAAGCTTTCTTT
few	TRBD1	TRBV7-8	TRBJ2-6	CASSLGTGAGANVLTF	TGTGCCAGCAGCTTAGGTACAGGGGCAGGGGCCAACGTCCTGACTTTC
NA	NA	TRBV5-1	TRBJ2-3	CASSLESHGYTDTQYF	TGCGCCAGCAGCTTGGAATCCCACGGATACACAGATACGCAGTATTTT
many	NA	TRBV10-2	TRBJ2-3	CASSGSPVDTQYF	TGCGCCAGCAGTGGTTCCCCCGTAGATACGCAGTATTTT
few	TRBD2	TRBV6-5	TRBJ2-1	CASSTVGGGVNEQFF	TGTGCCAGCAGTACCGTCGGCGGGGGGGTTAATGAGCAGTTCTTC
many	NA	TRBV20-1	TRBJ2-1	CSATVQVNEQFF	TGCAGTGCTACCGTCCAGGTGAATGAGCAGTTCTTC
many	NA	TRBV20-1	TRBJ1-5	CSAWDGSNQPQHF	TGCAGTGCTTGGGACGGGAGCAATCAGCCCCAGCATTTT
many	NA	TRBV2	TRBJ2-3	CATEGNKASTDTQYF	TGTGCCACAGAAGGTAACAAAGCTAGCACAGATACGCAGTATTTT
many	TRBD2	TRBV6-2/TRBV6-3	TRBJ2-7	CASRNGASGDYEQYF	TGTGCCAGCCGAAACGGGGCTAGCGGAGACTACGAGCAGTACTTC
many	NA	TRBV27	TRBJ1-2	CASSLNGQRGYTF	TGTGCCAGCAGTTTAAACGGCCAGCGAGGCTACACCTTC
many	NA	TRBV4-3	TRBJ1-4	CASSQQMVGEKLFF	TGCGCCAGCAGCCAACAGATGGTGGGTGAAAAACTGTTTTTT
many	TRBD2	TRBV3-1	TRBJ2-7	CASSQEGLGSYEQYF	TGTGCCAGCAGCCAAGAGGGACTAGGATCCTACGAGCAGTACTTC
many	TRBD1	TRBV14	TRBJ2-4	CASSYGQGGRRNIQYF	TGTGCCAGCAGCTACGGACAGGGGGGCCGGAGGAACATTCAGTACTTC
NA	TRBD1	TRBV4-1	TRBJ1-6	CASSSPDRRVNSPLHF	TGCGCCAGCAGCTCCCCGGACAGGAGAGTTAATTCACCCCTCCACTTT
NA	NA	TRBV4-2	TRBJ1-1	CASSQDRGPEAFF	TGTGCCAGCAGCCAAGATCGAGGGCCTGAAGCTTTCTTT
NA	TRBD1	TRBV30	TRBJ2-7	CAWSVLGTGSYEQYF	TGTGCCTGGAGTGTGTTAGGGACAGGATCCTACGAGCAGTACTTC